The 2 T cell receptor beta chains below all came from one sample that was sequenced in a study of blood T cell repertoires in COVID-19. Using immunoSEQ multiplex PCR, the repertoire was profiled, and TCRdb retains in-frame clones only, with some absent. Here the sample spans about 220,000 clones, 80% to 90% being singletons. Sequencing input: peripheral blood. The origin of the receptors is a man aged 50-60 years who had recovered from COVID-19.

The CDR3 loop reads CASSEAYGSTVYEQFF. The CDR3 bases are TGTGCCAGCAGTGAAGCGTACGGGAGCACCGTCTATGAGCAGTTCTTC. This rearrangement joins TRBV2 to TRBJ2-1; D is perhaps TRBD2 (6 bases). CDR1 and CDR2 (germline): SNHLY, FYNNEI. Trimming removed 0 bases from V and 8 bases from J, with 17 bases in between. CDR3 length equals 16 residues.

This clone occurred a few times. The rearrangement links TRBV19 to TRBJ2-7; D is uncertain. V was shortened by 6 bases and J by 0 bases, with 9 bases between the two germline ends. CDR1 is LNHDA and CDR2 is SQIVND in the germline V gene (reference sequence). This CDR3 is 13 amino acids long. The CDR3 sequence: CASRTLDSYEQYF. The CDR3 DNA is TGTGCCAGTAGGACTCTCGACTCCTACGAGCAGTACTTC. Using reference TRBV19 and TRBJ2-7 for the parts outside the CDR3, the full variable domain is DGGITQSPKYLFRKEGQNVTLSCEQNLNHDAMYWYRQDPGQGLRLIYYSQIVNDFQKGDIAEGYSVSREKKESFPLTVTSAQKNPTAFYLCASRTLDSYEQYFGPGTRLTVT.